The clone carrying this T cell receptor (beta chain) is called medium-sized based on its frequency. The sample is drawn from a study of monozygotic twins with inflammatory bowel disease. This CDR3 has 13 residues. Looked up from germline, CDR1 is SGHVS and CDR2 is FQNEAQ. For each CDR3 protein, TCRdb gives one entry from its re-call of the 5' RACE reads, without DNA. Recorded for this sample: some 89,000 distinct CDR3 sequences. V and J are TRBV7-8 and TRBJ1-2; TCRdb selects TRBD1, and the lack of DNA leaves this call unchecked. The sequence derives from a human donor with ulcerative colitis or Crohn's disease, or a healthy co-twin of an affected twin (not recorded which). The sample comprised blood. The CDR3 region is CASSLGDHYGYTF.